The 23 T cell receptor beta chains reported below all come from one sample, sequenced in a study of post-analysis software for immune sequencing data. Study-wide findings and caveats: The five TRBV segments detected at higher frequency in patients than in controls included TRBV5-6, TRBV5-1 and TRBV20-1.

Included in the TCR beta cDNA libraries were unique molecular identifiers. TCRdb analysed the PCR reads with MiXCR anew, one entry per CDR3 protein. The repertoire has hundreds of thousands of distinct CDR3 sequences, more than 50% of them found once; the top ten carry approximately 11%. Their antigens remain unidentified. The sequenced sample was blood. These receptors were taken from a girl under 10 years old with multiple sclerosis.

The chain recombines TRBV7-2 with TRBJ2-1; D unresolved. Trimming took 8 bases from V and 10 from J, leaving 12 bases between them. Germline CDR1 reads SGHTA; CDR2 reads FQGNSA. This CDR3 comprises 11 residues. CDR3 DNA: TGTGCCAGCGCAAGGGCCAGGGAGCAGTTCTTC. Its translation is CASARAREQFF.

The chain has TRBV2 and TRBJ2-7; 11 positions agree with TRBD2. The CDR3 spans 15 residues. V shed 6 bases, J shed 2 bases, and the junction held 6 bases outside the gene matches. Germline lookup yields CDR1 SNHLY and CDR2 FYNNEI. The chain's CDR3 is CASSEGTSGPYEQYF. CDR3 coding DNA: TGTGCCAGCAGCGAGGGGACTAGCGGACCCTACGAGCAGTACTTC. The variable domain in full, with the rest retrieved from reference TRBV2 and TRBJ2-7, is EPEVTQTPSHQVTQMGQEVILRCVPISNHLYFYWYRQILGQKVEFLVSFYNNEISEKSEIFDDQFSVERPDGSNFTLKIRSTKLEDSAMYFCASSEGTSGPYEQYFGPGTRLTVT.

The chain couples TRBV14 to TRBJ1-5; no definite D call. Deletions cut 11 bases from V and 9 bases from J, with 11 bases between. This CDR3 has 10 amino acids. Germline CDR1 reads SGHDN; CDR2 reads FVKESK. CDR3 amino acids: CALGSRPQHF. CDR3 bases: TGTGCCTTAGGGAGCCGGCCCCAGCATTTT.

In its sample, this clonotype was seen a few times. This rearrangement joins TRBV5-1 to TRBJ2-1, with 11 bases identical to TRBD1. Trimming removed 7 bases from V and 9 bases from J; junction bases left unmatched: 6. The CDR3 totals 13 residues. Germline loops: CDR1 SGHRS, CDR2 YFSETQ. In DNA, the CDR3 is TGCGCCAGCCGGTCCGGGACAGGGGGTGAGCAGTTCTTC. It translates to CASRSGTGGEQFF.

The chain employs TRBV11-2 and TRBJ2-1; weak D call: TRBD2 (5 bases). Germline values: CDR1 SGHAT, CDR2 FQNNGV. V dropped 4 bases and J dropped 7 bases, with 17 bases sitting between them. The CDR3 has 15 amino acids. The CDR3 is CASSSQRAFGNEQFF. The CDR3, as DNA: TGTGCCAGCAGCTCTCAGAGGGCCTTTGGGAATGAGCAGTTCTTC.

This chain links TRBV29-1 with TRBJ2-1; a possible D gene is TRBD2 (5 bases). CDR1 SQVTM and CDR2 ANQGSEA come from the germline V gene. The V gene lost 4 bases and the J gene lost 7 bases, with 11 bases spanning the gap. This CDR3 region has 12 residues. This CDR3 reads CSVVKLDNEQFF. CDR3 nucleotides: TGCAGCGTTGTAAAACTAGATAATGAGCAGTTCTTC.

As regards this clonotype: The junction and the germline gene differ at one end; a read error may be behind it. The V gene is TRBV6-5, the J gene TRBJ1-1; 7 positions agree with TRBD1. This CDR3 is 14 amino acids long. CDR1 and CDR2 (germline): MNHEY, SVGAGI. CDR3 region: CVSGFPQGHTEAFF. CDR3 nucleotide sequence: TGTGTCAGCGGGTTCCCACAGGGGCACACTGAAGCTTTCTTT.

This clonotype was found a few times. The chain is built from TRBV10-3 and TRBJ2-1; TRBD1 aligns across 11 bases. CDR3 length: 14 amino acids. The J segment lost 9 bases and the V segment lost 2 bases, leaving 3 bases of the junction unmatched. Germline lookup yields CDR1 ENHRY and CDR2 SYGVKD. CDR3 coding DNA: TGTGCCATCAGTGAGGCCGGGACAGGGGGTGAGCAGTTCTTC. Amino acids: CAISEAGTGGEQFF.

The sample holds a few counts of this clonotype. This rearrangement joins TRBV20-1 to TRBJ2-1; D unresolved. The CDR3 runs to 14 residues. Germline lookup yields CDR1 DFQATT and CDR2 SNEGSKA (reference sequence). V was cut by 5 bases and J by 0 bases, with 11 bases left in between. CDR3 loop: CSAPDRSSYNEQFF. For the CDR3, the DNA is TGCAGTGCTCCAGATCGCAGCTCCTACAATGAGCAGTTCTTC.

The V gene is TRBV10-2, the J gene TRBJ2-1; tentative D call: TRBD1 (6 bases). This CDR3 is 14 amino acids long. Deletions cut 0 bases from V and 5 bases from J, with 8 bases between. CDR1 is WSHSY, CDR2 SAAADI, per germline. CDR3 sequence: CASSESGDNNEQFF. Written as DNA, the CDR3 is TGCGCCAGCAGTGAGTCCGGGGACAACAATGAGCAGTTCTTC.

Comment on this clonotype: Its ends do not fully match the called genes, so a read error is possible. The V gene is TRBV29-1, the J gene TRBJ1-2; 10 positions agree with TRBD1. This CDR3 contains 13 residues. Per the germline V gene, CDR1 is SQVTM and CDR2 is ANQGSEA. DNA of the CDR3: TGCAGCGTTGAGCGGGACAGGGGATATGTCTACACCTTC. Translation: CSVERDRGYVYTF.

The V gene is TRBV6-2 or TRBV6-3, the J gene TRBJ2-7; D unclear. Per germline, CDR1 MNHEY and CDR2 SVGEGT. The CDR3 length is 14 residues. V was shortened by 9 bases and J by 2 bases, with 17 bases between the two germline ends. The CDR3, as DNA: TGTGCCAGTCGTGGTTCCAAGGATCCCTACGAGCAGTACTTC. It specifies CASRGSKDPYEQYF.

The genes are TRBV29-1 and TRBJ2-1, with a possible D match to TRBD1 (5 bases). The CDR3 covers 15 residues. V was pared by 1 base and J by 4 bases, with 14 bases between. Germline CDR1 and CDR2: SQVTM and ANQGSEA. CDR3 loop: CSVEGPLQGYNEQFF. The CDR3 DNA sequence: TGCAGCGTTGAAGGGCCCCTGCAGGGTTACAATGAGCAGTTCTTC.

This clonotype was observed once. V and J are TRBV12-3 or TRBV12-4 and TRBJ2-3; 9 bases align to TRBD2. J lost 3 bases, V lost 3 bases, and 7 bases had no gene match. The CDR3 is made up of 16 amino acids. The CDR3 sequence: CASSFWLAGGTDTQYF. In DNA form, the CDR3 reads TGTGCCAGCAGTTTTTGGTTGGCGGGAGGGACAGATACGCAGTATTTT.

This sequence joins TRBV21-1 and TRBJ2-1; the table's D call of TRBD1 was not tested on the DNA. TRBV21-1 is described as a pseudogene. The CDR3 runs 13 residues. The CDR3 DNA follows: TGTGCCAGGGTTGACAGGGCAGAAAGTGAGCAGTTCTTC. Translation: CARVDRAESEQFF.

The table lists this clonotype with a few counts. The chain carries TRBV12-3 or TRBV12-4 and TRBJ1-2, with 10 bases that match TRBD1. There are 15 residues in the CDR3. V lost 6 bases to trimming and J lost 8 bases; unmatched junction nucleotides: 12. The CDR3 reads CASSYYRDRGDGYTF. CDR3 DNA: TGTGCCAGCAGCTATTACCGGGACAGGGGTGACGGCTACACCTTC.

This clonotype was seen at least ten times. The chain is built from TRBV6-6 and TRBJ2-7; TRBD1 matches 7 bases. This CDR3 has 13 amino acids. Germline V CDR1 and CDR2: MNHNY, SVGAGI (reference sequence). V gave up 8 bases and J gave up 6 bases; unmatched junction bases: 10. The CDR3 reads CASSQDRSSEQYF. The CDR3 DNA sequence: TGTGCCAGCTCCCAGGACAGGTCATCCGAGCAGTACTTC.

V gene TRBV12-3 or TRBV12-4 combines with J gene TRBJ2-1; D is unresolved. V was trimmed by 6 bases and J by 1 base, leaving 10 bases between them. The length of the CDR3 is 14 residues. In nucleotides, the CDR3 is TGTGCCAGCAGGTCCGCTAGTTCCTACAATGAGCAGTTCTTC. Encoded protein: CASRSASSYNEQFF.

V is TRBV13 and J is TRBJ1-2, with 9 bases fitting TRBD1. Germline lookup yields CDR1 PRHDT and CDR2 FYEKMQ (reference sequence). With V trimmed by 3 bases and J by 4 bases, 12 bases remained unmatched. This CDR3 has 17 amino acids. As DNA, the CDR3 is TGTGCCAGCAGCTTTACCCCAGGACAGGGGAAGGCCTATGGCTACACCTTC. Translated, it gives CASSFTPGQGKAYGYTF.

In this sample, this clonotype turned up once. The chain recombines TRBV29-1 with TRBJ2-7; perhaps TRBD2 as D (5 bases). Between the trimmed V and J ends, which lost 1 base and 0 bases, there was a span of 10 bases. Per germline, CDR1 SQVTM and CDR2 ANQGSEA. The CDR3 sequence is 14 residues long. The CDR3: CSVEGIGSSYEQYF. The CDR3 DNA reads TGCAGCGTTGAAGGCATAGGGAGCTCCTACGAGCAGTACTTC.

Here the CDR3 reads CASQTGLSTDTQYF. CDR3 DNA sequence: TGTGCCAGCCAGACGGGGTTGAGCACAGATACGCAGTATTTT. The chain carries TRBV2 and TRBJ2-3; perhaps TRBD2 as D (5 bases). The germline V and J ends were trimmed by 8 bases and 0 bases, with 12 bases remaining between them. The germline gives CDR1 SNHLY, CDR2 FYNNEI. The CDR3 has 14 residues.

This clonotype occurred once. The chain employs TRBV21-1 and TRBJ1-1. TRBV21-1 is given as a pseudogene. The length of the CDR3 is 14 residues. CDR3 amino acids: CASSKYTMNTEAFF. CDR3 coding DNA: TGTGCCAGCAGCAAATACACTATGAACACTGAAGCTTTCTTT.

The chain carries TRBV29-1 and TRBJ2-7; D possibly uses TRBD1 or TRBD2 (7 bases each). V was shortened by 0 bases and J by 5 bases, with 20 bases between the two germline ends. Germline V lookup: CDR1 SQVTM, CDR2 ANQGSEA. The CDR3 loop spans 16 amino acids. CDR3 in amino acids: CSVEEGRGRLPHEQYF. Written as DNA, the CDR3 is TGCAGCGTTGAAGAAGGGAGGGGGCGCCTGCCCCACGAGCAGTACTTC.